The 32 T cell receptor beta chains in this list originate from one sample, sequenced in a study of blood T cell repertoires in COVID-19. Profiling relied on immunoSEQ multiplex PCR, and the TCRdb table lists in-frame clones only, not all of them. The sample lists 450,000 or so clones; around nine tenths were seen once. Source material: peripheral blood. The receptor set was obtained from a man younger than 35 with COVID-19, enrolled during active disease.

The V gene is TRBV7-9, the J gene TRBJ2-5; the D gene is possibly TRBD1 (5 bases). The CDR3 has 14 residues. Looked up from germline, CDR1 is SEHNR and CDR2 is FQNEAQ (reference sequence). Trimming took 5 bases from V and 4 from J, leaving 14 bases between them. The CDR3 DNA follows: TGTGCCAGCAGCGAGGAAAGGACATCAGAGACCCAGTACTTC. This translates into CASSEERTSETQYF.

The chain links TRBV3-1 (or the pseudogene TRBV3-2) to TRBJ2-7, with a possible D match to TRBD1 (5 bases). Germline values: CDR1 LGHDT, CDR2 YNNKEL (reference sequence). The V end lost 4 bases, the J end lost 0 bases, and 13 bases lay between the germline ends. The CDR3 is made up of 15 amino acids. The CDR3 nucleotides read TGTGCCAGCAGCCCCAGGGTTATTGACTCCTACGAGCAGTACTTC. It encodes CASSPRVIDSYEQYF.

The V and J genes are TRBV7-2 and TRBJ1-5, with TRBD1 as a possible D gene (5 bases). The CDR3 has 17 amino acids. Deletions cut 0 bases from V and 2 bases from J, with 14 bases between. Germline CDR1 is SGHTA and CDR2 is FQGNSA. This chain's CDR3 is CASSLAGRVVGNQPQHF. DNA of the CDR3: TGTGCCAGCAGCTTAGCGGGCAGGGTTGTTGGCAATCAGCCCCAGCATTTT.

The CDR3 spells CASSSTPSVGPDTQYF. The CDR3 DNA sequence: TGTGCCAGCAGCTCCACACCTAGCGTAGGACCAGATACGCAGTATTTT. The rearrangement joins TRBV7-9 to TRBJ2-3, with D maybe TRBD2 (6 bases). CDR1 is SEHNR and CDR2 is FQNEAQ in the germline V gene (reference sequence). Trimming removed 4 bases from V and 4 bases from J, with 18 bases in between. This CDR3 has 16 residues. Full variable domain (missing parts from reference TRBV7-9 and TRBJ2-3): DTGVSQNPRHKITKRGQNVTFRCDPISEHNRLYWYRQTLGQGPEFLTYFQNEAQLEKSRLLSDRFSAERPKGSFSTLEIQRTEQGDSAMYLCASSSTPSVGPDTQYFGPGTRLTVL.

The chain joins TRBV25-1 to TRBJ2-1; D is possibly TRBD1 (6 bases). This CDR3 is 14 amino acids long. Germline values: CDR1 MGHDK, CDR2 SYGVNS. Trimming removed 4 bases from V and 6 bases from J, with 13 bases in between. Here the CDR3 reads CASSASRGTNEQFF. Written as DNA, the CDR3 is TGTGCCAGCAGTGCTAGCAGGGGTACCAATGAGCAGTTCTTC. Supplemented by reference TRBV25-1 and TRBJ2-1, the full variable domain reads EADIYQTPRYLVIGTGKKITLECSQTMGHDKMYWYQQDPGMELHLIHYSYGVNSTEKGDLSSESTVSRIRTEHFPLTLESARPSHTSQYLCASSASRGTNEQFFGPGTRLTVL.

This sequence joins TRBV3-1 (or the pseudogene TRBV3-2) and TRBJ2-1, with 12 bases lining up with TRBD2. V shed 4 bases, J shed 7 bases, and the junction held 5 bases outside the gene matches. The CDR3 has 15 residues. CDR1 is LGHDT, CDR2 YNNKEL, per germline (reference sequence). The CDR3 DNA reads TGTGCCAGCAGCCGGCGACTAGCGGGAGTTAATGAGCAGTTCTTC. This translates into CASSRRLAGVNEQFF.

The CDR3 DNA sequence: TGTGCCAGTAGTACGGACAGGGGTTCGAGCACTGAAGCTTTCTTT. Translating gives CASSTDRGSSTEAFF. The rearrangement links TRBV19 to TRBJ1-1; 9 nucleotides match TRBD1. Trimming removed 4 bases from V and 4 bases from J; junction bases left unmatched: 7. The CDR3 is 15 amino acids. Germline V lookup: CDR1 LNHDA, CDR2 SQIVND (reference sequence).

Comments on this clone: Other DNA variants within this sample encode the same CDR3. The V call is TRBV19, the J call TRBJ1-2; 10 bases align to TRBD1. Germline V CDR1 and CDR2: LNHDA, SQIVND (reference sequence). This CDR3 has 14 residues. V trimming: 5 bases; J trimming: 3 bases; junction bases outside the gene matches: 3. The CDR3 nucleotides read TGTGCCAGTAGTCCAGGACAGGGGGACTATGGCTACACCTTC. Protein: CASSPGQGDYGYTF.

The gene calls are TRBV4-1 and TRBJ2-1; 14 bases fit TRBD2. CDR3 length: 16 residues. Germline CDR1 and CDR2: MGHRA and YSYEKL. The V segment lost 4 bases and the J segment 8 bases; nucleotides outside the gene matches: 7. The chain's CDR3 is CASSLMTSGRAYEQFF. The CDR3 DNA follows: TGCGCCAGCAGCCTCATGACTAGCGGGAGGGCCTATGAGCAGTTCTTC.

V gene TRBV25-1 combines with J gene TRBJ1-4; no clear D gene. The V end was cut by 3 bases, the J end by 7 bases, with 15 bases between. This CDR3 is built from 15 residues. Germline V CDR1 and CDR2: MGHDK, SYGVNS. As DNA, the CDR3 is TGTGCCAGCAGTGATATTGCGGGCATAGCTGAAAAACTGTTTTTT. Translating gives CASSDIAGIAEKLFF.

The CDR3 here is CASSLVAGGLGYNEQFF. DNA of the CDR3: TGTGCCAGCAGTTTAGTCGCGGGGGGCCTCGGGTACAATGAGCAGTTCTTC. The chain combines TRBV27 with TRBJ2-1, with TRBD2 matching over 8 bases. V lost 2 bases, J lost 4 bases, and 10 bases stayed unmatched. This CDR3 is built from 17 residues. In germline, CDR1 is MNHEY, CDR2 SMNVEV (reference sequence).

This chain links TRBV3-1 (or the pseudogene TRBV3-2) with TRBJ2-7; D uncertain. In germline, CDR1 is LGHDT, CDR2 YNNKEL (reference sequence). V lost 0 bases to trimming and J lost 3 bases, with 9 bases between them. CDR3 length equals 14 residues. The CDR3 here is CASSQDALDYEQYF. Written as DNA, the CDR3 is TGTGCCAGCAGCCAAGATGCGCTCGACTACGAGCAGTACTTC.

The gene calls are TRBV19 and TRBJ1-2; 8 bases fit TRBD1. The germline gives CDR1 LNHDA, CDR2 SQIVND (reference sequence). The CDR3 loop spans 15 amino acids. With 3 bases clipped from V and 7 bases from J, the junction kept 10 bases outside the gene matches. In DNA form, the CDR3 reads TGTGCCAGTAGTATCGGCAGGGGGCGCGAGTTTGGCTACACCTTC. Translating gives CASSIGRGREFGYTF.

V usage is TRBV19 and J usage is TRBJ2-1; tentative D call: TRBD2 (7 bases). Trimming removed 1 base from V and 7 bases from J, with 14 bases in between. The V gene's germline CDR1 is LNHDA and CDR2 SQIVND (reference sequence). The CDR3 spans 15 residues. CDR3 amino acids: CASSIVGRTENEQFF. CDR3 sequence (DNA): TGTGCCAGTAGTATAGTCGGGAGGACAGAGAATGAGCAGTTCTTC.

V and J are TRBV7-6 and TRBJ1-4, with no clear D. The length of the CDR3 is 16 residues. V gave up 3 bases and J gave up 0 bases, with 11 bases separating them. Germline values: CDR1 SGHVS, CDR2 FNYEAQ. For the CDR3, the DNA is TGTGCCAGCAGCTTCAGTACCCCTGCAACTAATGAAAAACTGTTTTTT. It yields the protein CASSFSTPATNEKLFF. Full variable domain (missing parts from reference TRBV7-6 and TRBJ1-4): GAGVSQSPRYKVTKRGQDVALRCDPISGHVSLYWYRQALGQGPEFLTYFNYEAQQDKSGLPNDRFSAERPEGSISTLTIQRTEQRDSAMYRCASSFSTPATNEKLFFGSGTQLSVL.

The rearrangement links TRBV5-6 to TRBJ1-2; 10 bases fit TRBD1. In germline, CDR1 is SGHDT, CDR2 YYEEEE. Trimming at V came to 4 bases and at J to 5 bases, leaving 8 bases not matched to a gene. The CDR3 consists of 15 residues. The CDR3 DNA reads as TGTGCCAGCAGCCCAGACAGGGGGCCAGGATATGGCTACACCTTC. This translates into CASSPDRGPGYGYTF.

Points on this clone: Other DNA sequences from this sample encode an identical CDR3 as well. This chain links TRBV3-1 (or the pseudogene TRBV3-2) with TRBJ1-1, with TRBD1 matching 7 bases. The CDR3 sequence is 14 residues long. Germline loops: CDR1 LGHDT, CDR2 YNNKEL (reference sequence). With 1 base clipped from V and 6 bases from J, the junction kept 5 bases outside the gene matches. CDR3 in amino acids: CASSQGQGRAEAFF. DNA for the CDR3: TGTGCCAGCAGCCAAGGACAGGGTCGGGCTGAAGCTTTCTTT.

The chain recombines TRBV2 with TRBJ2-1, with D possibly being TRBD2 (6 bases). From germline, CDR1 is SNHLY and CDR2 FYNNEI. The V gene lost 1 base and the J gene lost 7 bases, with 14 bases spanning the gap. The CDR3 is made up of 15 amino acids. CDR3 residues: CASSEVAFAGNEQFF. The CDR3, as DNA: TGTGCCAGCAGTGAAGTTGCTTTTGCGGGAAATGAGCAGTTCTTC.

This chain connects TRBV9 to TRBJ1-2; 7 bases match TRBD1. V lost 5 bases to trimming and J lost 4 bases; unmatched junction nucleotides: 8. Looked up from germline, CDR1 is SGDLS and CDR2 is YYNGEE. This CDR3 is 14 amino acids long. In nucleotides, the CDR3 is TGTGCCAGCAGGAAGACAGGGATGTCCTATGGCTACACCTTC. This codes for CASRKTGMSYGYTF.

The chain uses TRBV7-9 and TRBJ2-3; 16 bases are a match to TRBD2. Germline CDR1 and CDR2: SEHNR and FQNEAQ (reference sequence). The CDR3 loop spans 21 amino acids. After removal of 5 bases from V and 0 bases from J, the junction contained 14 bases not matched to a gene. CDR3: CASSTSDPGLAGGTSTDTQYF. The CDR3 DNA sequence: TGTGCCAGCAGCACCTCAGACCCGGGACTAGCGGGGGGGACTAGCACAGATACGCAGTATTTT.

For the CDR3, the DNA is TGTGCCAGCAGTTCGAGACTAGCCAGCACAGATACGCAGTATTTT. Translation gives CASSSRLASTDTQYF. The V gene is TRBV28, the J gene TRBJ2-3; 7 bases are a match to TRBD2. The CDR3 is 15 amino acids. In germline, CDR1 is MDHEN, CDR2 SYDVKM. V shed 4 bases, J shed 0 bases, and the junction held 4 bases outside the gene matches.

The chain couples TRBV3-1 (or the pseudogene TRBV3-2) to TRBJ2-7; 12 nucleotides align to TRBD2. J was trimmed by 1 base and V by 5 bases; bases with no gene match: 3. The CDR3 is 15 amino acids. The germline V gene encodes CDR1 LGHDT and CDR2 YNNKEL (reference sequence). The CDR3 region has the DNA TGTGCCAGCAGCAAGACTAGCGGGGGTTCCTACGAGCAGTACTTC. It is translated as CASSKTSGGSYEQYF.

The CDR3 here is CASSSDRPNTGELFF. In DNA form, the CDR3 reads TGCGCCAGCAGCTCTGACAGGCCGAACACCGGGGAGCTGTTTTTT. The rearrangement uses TRBV5-1 and TRBJ2-2; tentatively, D is TRBD1 (6 bases). Looked up from germline, CDR1 is SGHRS and CDR2 is YFSETQ. Trimming took off 3 bases at V and 0 bases at J, with 9 bases between the two ends. The CDR3 is 15 residues long.

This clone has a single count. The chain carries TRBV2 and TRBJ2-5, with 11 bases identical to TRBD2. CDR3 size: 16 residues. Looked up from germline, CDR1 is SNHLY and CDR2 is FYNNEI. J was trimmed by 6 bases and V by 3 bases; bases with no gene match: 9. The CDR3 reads CASSDWGLAAGKTQYF. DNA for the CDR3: TGTGCCAGCAGTGATTGGGGACTAGCGGCTGGAAAGACCCAGTACTTC.

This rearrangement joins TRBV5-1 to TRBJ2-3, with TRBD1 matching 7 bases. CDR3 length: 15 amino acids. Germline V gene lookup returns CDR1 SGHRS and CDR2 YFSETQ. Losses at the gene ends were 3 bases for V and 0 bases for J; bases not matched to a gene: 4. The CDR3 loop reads CASSSGQPSTDTQYF. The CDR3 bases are TGCGCCAGCAGCTCGGGACAGCCCAGCACAGATACGCAGTATTTT.

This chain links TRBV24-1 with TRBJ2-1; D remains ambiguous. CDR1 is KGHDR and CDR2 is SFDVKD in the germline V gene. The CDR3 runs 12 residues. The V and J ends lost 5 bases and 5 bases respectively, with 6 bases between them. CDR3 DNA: TGTGCCACCAGTGGTCTAGACAATGAGCAGTTCTTC. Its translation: CATSGLDNEQFF.

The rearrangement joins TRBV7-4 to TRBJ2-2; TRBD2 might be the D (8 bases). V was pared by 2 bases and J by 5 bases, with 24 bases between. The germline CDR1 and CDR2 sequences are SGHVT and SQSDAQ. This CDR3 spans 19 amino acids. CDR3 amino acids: CASSLQGGPGVAGTGELFF. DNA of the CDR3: TGTGCCAGCAGCTTACAGGGGGGGCCAGGTGTAGCGGGAACCGGGGAGCTGTTTTTT.

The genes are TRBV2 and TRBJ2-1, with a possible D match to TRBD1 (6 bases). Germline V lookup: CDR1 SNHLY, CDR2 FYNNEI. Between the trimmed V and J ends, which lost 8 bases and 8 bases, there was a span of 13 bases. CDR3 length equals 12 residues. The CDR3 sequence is CASFDGGHEQFF. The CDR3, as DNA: TGTGCCAGCTTTGATGGGGGCCATGAGCAGTTCTTC.

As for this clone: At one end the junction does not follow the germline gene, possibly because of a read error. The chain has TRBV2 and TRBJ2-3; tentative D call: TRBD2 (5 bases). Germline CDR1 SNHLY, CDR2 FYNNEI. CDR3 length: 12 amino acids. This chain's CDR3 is CASMASTDTQYF. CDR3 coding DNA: TGTGCCAGCATGGCTAGCACGGATACGCAGTATTTT.

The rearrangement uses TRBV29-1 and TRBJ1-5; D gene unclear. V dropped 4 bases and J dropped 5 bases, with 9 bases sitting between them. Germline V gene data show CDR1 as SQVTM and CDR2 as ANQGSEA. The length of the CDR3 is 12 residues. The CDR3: CSVGGEDQPQHF. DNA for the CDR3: TGCAGCGTTGGCGGGGAGGATCAGCCCCAGCATTTT.

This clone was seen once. The CDR3 region has the DNA TGTGCCAGCAAGCAAGGGGGAGGCAATCAGCCCCAGCATTTT. It yields the protein CASKQGGGNQPQHF. V and J are TRBV7-2 and TRBJ1-5; a weak D match, TRBD1 (6 bases). Looked up from germline, CDR1 is SGHTA and CDR2 is FQGNSA. Trimming shortened V by 7 bases and J by 2 bases, and 12 bases separated the two germline ends. CDR3 length equals 14 residues.

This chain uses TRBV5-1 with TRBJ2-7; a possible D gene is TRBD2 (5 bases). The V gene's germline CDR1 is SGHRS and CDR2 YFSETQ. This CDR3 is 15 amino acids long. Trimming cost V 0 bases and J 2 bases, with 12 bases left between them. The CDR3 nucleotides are TGCGCCAGCAGCTTGGTGCCGGGGTATACCTACGAGCAGTACTTC. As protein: CASSLVPGYTYEQYF.